These 6 T cell receptor beta chains came from one sample sequenced in a study of identical twins. TCRdb reprocessed the 5' RACE reads with MiXCR, giving one entry per CDR3 protein. The table records 1.5 million or so distinct CDR3 sequences, around a third of them present only once. The sequenced sample consisted of cord blood. The receptors here all came from a newborn girl in good health.

Remarks on this clonotype: One end of the junction does not line up with germline, which may come from a read error. V and J are TRBV2 and TRBJ2-7; tentatively, D is TRBD1 (5 bases). The CDR3 runs 14 residues. Per the germline V gene, CDR1 is SNHLY and CDR2 is FYNNEI. The chain's CDR3 is CASRAQGSSYGQYF. The CDR3 nucleotides are TGTGCCAGCAGGGCCCAGGGTAGCTCCTACGGGCAGTACTTC.

The J gene is TRBJ1-1, the V gene TRBV6-2 or TRBV6-3; 9 bases are shared with TRBD1. CDR1 and CDR2 from the germline V gene are MNHEY and SVGEGT. V lost 4 bases to trimming and J lost 2 bases; unmatched junction nucleotides: 8. The CDR3 covers 16 residues. CDR3 loop: CASSSAGDRVNTEAFF. Here the CDR3 DNA reads TGTGCCAGCAGTTCAGCCGGGGACAGGGTAAACACTGAAGCTTTCTTT.

The rearrangement uses TRBV2 and TRBJ2-3; 9 nucleotides agree with TRBD1. The CDR3 spans 17 residues. Germline CDR1 is SNHLY and CDR2 is FYNNEI. The ends lost 5 bases at V and 7 bases at J; junction bases unmatched: 16. In DNA form, the CDR3 reads TGTGCCAGCAGTTGGACCCGGGACAGGGTCATCGGTAATACGCAGTATTTT. Amino acids: CASSWTRDRVIGNTQYF. Full variable domain (rest looked up from reference TRBV2 and TRBJ2-3): EPEVTQTPSHQVTQMGQEVILRCVPISNHLYFYWYRQILGQKVEFLVSFYNNEISEKSEIFDDQFSVERPDGSNFTLKIRSTKLEDSAMYFCASSWTRDRVIGNTQYFGPGTRLTVL.

The chain joins TRBV3-1 to TRBJ1-1; D is perhaps TRBD1 (5 bases). CDR1 is LGHDT, CDR2 YNNKEL, per germline (reference sequence). CDR3 size: 16 residues. Trimming removed 4 bases at V and 1 base at J, with 16 bases between. The CDR3 here is CASSPSPGRQNTEAFF. The CDR3 coding sequence is TGTGCCAGCAGCCCCTCACCGGGACGGCAGAACACTGAAGCTTTCTTT.

V usage is TRBV7-2 and J usage is TRBJ1-2, with a possible D match to TRBD1 (5 bases). This CDR3 is built from 13 residues. The germline gives CDR1 SGHTA, CDR2 FQGNSA. The V gene lost 0 bases and the J gene lost 11 bases, with 13 bases spanning the gap. The CDR3, as DNA: TGTGCCAGCAGCTTAGCGTCCCAGGGAGGTTACACCTTC. Its translation: CASSLASQGGYTF.

The CDR3 DNA follows: TGTGCCAGCAATGGGCCAACCAATACGCAGTATTTT. Its translation is CASNGPTNTQYF. This chain connects TRBV2 to TRBJ2-3, with D hard to call. Trimming left V 7 bases short and J 7 bases short, with 12 bases between. CDR3 size: 12 residues. The germline gives CDR1 SNHLY, CDR2 FYNNEI.